The 22 T cell receptor beta chains presented below share a single source sample, sequenced in a study of blood T cell repertoires in COVID-19. Profiled with immunoSEQ multiplex PCR; TCRdb holds only in-frame clones, not every one. The data contain under 200,000 clones, 88% of them singletons. The source material was peripheral blood. The receptors shown here come from a man aged 35 to 55 with active or convalescent COVID-19.

The CDR3 region is CASRDINYGYTF. The CDR3 nucleotides read TGTGCCAGCAGAGACATAAACTATGGCTACACCTTC. The chain is built from TRBV7-9 and TRBJ1-2; D uncertain. Trimming removed 6 bases at V and 2 bases at J, with 7 bases between. CDR3 length: 12 residues. Germline CDR1 SEHNR, CDR2 FQNEAQ (reference sequence).

Worth noting for this clone: The junction and the germline gene differ at one end; a read error may be behind it. V and J are TRBV28 and TRBJ1-2; D perhaps matches TRBD1 (6 bases). CDR1 and CDR2 from the germline V gene are MDHEN and SYDVKM. CDR3 length: 15 residues. The CDR3 protein is CASSLSPTGNHGYTF. In DNA, the CDR3 is TGTGCCAGCAGTTTATCCCCGACAGGTAACCATGGCTACACCTTC.

The V and J genes are TRBV29-1 and TRBJ2-7; D gene unclear. The CDR3 has 12 residues. Germline V lookup: CDR1 SQVTM, CDR2 ANQGSEA. V was trimmed by 4 bases and J by 7 bases, leaving 14 bases between them. CDR3: CSVGVALGEQYF. The CDR3 nucleotides are TGCAGCGTTGGAGTAGCTCTCGGGGAGCAGTACTTC.

The chain has TRBV3-1 (or the pseudogene TRBV3-2) and TRBJ1-4; TRBD1 matches at 7 bases. J gave up 4 bases and V 4 bases, and 3 bases lay outside the gene matches. The length of the CDR3 is 14 residues. CDR1 LGHDT and CDR2 YNNKEL come from the germline V gene (reference sequence). CDR3 sequence (DNA): TGTGCCAGCAGCCTTCGACAGGGTAATGAAAAACTGTTTTTT. Amino acid sequence: CASSLRQGNEKLFF.

The CDR3 region is CASSATGVTYQPQHF. CDR3 nucleotides: TGTGCCAGCAGCGCGACAGGGGTCACCTATCAGCCCCAGCATTTT. V usage is TRBV9 and J usage is TRBJ1-5; 8 bases align to TRBD1. CDR1 is SGDLS and CDR2 is YYNGEE in the germline V gene. V lost 3 bases, J lost 5 bases, and 7 bases stayed unmatched. This CDR3 comprises 15 residues.

The V gene is TRBV6-5, the J gene TRBJ2-7, with D possibly TRBD2 on 5 matching bases. CDR1 MNHEY and CDR2 SVGAGI come from the germline V gene. This CDR3 is 13 amino acids long. V lost 6 bases, J lost 7 bases, and 16 bases lay in between. CDR3 sequence (DNA): TGTGCCAGCAGGGGAGCGGCCAGAGGGGAGCAGTACTTC. Its protein product is CASRGAARGEQYF.

V gene TRBV27 combines with J gene TRBJ2-1; perhaps TRBD2 as D (5 bases). This CDR3 comprises 15 residues. The germline V and J ends were trimmed by 3 bases and 3 bases, with 12 bases remaining between them. Per germline, CDR1 MNHEY and CDR2 SMNVEV (reference sequence). This chain's CDR3 is CASSLGWESYNEQFF. As DNA, the CDR3 is TGTGCCAGCAGTTTGGGGTGGGAGAGCTACAATGAGCAGTTCTTC.

The chain combines TRBV9 with TRBJ2-1; 7 nucleotides align to TRBD1. The CDR3 loop spans 12 amino acids. The V gene end was trimmed by 3 bases and the J gene end by 10 bases; junction bases not matched to a gene: 4. Looked up from germline, CDR1 is SGDLS and CDR2 is YYNGEE. CDR3 coding DNA: TGTGCCAGCAGCGGTCAGGGACAGGAGCAGTTCTTC. Its protein is CASSGQGQEQFF.

J is TRBJ2-3 and V is TRBV9; TRBD1 agrees at 9 bases. V shed 3 bases and J 4 bases; nucleotides not matched to a gene: 12. This CDR3 has 17 residues. Germline V CDR1 and CDR2: SGDLS, YYNGEE. In DNA form, the CDR3 reads TGTGCCAGCAGCGAGACCCAACAGGGGGCGGTGGCAGATACGCAGTATTTT. It translates to CASSETQQGAVADTQYF.

This clone has only a few counts. This chain links TRBV11-2 with TRBJ2-3; D is possibly TRBD1 (5 bases). The V and J ends lost 2 bases and 10 bases respectively, with 19 bases between them. Germline V CDR1 and CDR2: SGHAT, FQNNGV. CDR3 length equals 15 residues. The CDR3 spells CASSLFAGNEASQYF. CDR3 DNA sequence: TGTGCCAGCAGCTTATTCGCAGGGAATGAGGCTTCGCAGTATTTT.

V usage is TRBV7-2 and J usage is TRBJ1-2, with 8 bases lining up with TRBD1. The CDR3 covers 15 residues. The ends lost 5 bases at V and 2 bases at J; junction bases unmatched: 7. CDR1 and CDR2 from the germline V gene are SGHTA and FQGNSA. The CDR3 sequence is CASSQKGQANYGYTF. Here the CDR3 DNA reads TGTGCCAGCAGCCAGAAGGGACAGGCCAACTATGGCTACACCTTC.

The V and J genes are TRBV3-1 (or the pseudogene TRBV3-2) and TRBJ2-3; the D is unclear. Between the trimmed V and J ends, which lost 1 base and 5 bases, there was a span of 4 bases. CDR3 length: 12 residues. CDR1 is LGHDT and CDR2 is YNNKEL in the germline V gene (reference sequence). The CDR3 nucleotides are TGTGCCAGCAGCCAAGTTAAAGATACGCAGTATTTT. Translation gives CASSQVKDTQYF.

The rearrangement links TRBV7-2 to TRBJ2-3; 7 bases are a match to TRBD2. V dropped 1 base and J dropped 3; count of bases not matched to a gene: 7. The CDR3 is 16 residues long. Germline loops: CDR1 SGHTA, CDR2 FQGNSA. The CDR3 nucleotides are TGTGCCAGCAGCTTAGGGGGTAGCGGGCGAACAGATACGCAGTATTTT. Encoded protein: CASSLGGSGRTDTQYF.

This clone was found once. The chain employs TRBV29-1 and TRBJ1-3; 7 nucleotides match TRBD1. After removal of 7 bases from V and 0 bases from J, the junction contained 9 bases not matched to a gene. Germline CDR1 reads SQVTM; CDR2 reads ANQGSEA. The CDR3 consists of 15 residues. The chain's CDR3 is CSAQPRGNSGNTIYF. The CDR3 region has the DNA TGCAGCGCTCAACCCAGGGGGAACTCTGGAAACACCATATATTTT.

The rearrangement links TRBV5-1 to TRBJ2-7; 8 nucleotides align to TRBD2. The germline CDR1 and CDR2 sequences are SGHRS and YFSETQ. V trimming: 0 bases; J trimming: 10 bases; junction bases outside the gene matches: 9. The CDR3 has 14 residues. CDR3 bases: TGCGCCAGCAGCTTGGCGGGGGGGGCTCGGTCCCAGTACTTC. Amino acids: CASSLAGGARSQYF.

The V call is TRBV19, the J call TRBJ1-1; no clear D gene. The CDR3 sequence is 13 residues long. Per germline, CDR1 LNHDA and CDR2 SQIVND (reference sequence). Trimming took 0 bases from V and 7 from J, leaving 9 bases between them. For the CDR3, the DNA is TGTGCCAGTAGTATAGATGTCACAGTTGAAGCTTTCTTT. Residues: CASSIDVTVEAFF.

The J gene is TRBJ2-3, the V gene TRBV13; 10 nucleotides match TRBD1. Trimming took 3 bases from V and 0 from J; bases not matched to a gene: 6. The germline CDR1 and CDR2 sequences are PRHDT and FYEKMQ (reference sequence). CDR3 length: 17 residues. The CDR3, as DNA: TGTGCCAGCAGCTTCCACCGGGACAGGGGCAGCACAGATACGCAGTATTTT. This sequence encodes CASSFHRDRGSTDTQYF.

The chain recombines TRBV6-5 with TRBJ1-5; D possibly corresponds to TRBD1 (5 bases). In germline, CDR1 is MNHEY, CDR2 SVGAGI. This CDR3 comprises 14 residues. Deletions cut 8 bases from V and 5 bases from J, with 16 bases between. CDR3 in amino acids: CASVLGGGDQPQHF. CDR3 DNA sequence: TGTGCCAGCGTTTTGGGGGGAGGGGATCAGCCCCAGCATTTT.

The genes are TRBV6-5 and TRBJ1-3; D is undetermined. Germline V lookup: CDR1 MNHEY, CDR2 SVGAGI. This CDR3 is built from 13 residues. Trimming took off 6 bases at V and 4 bases at J, with 10 bases between the two ends. This chain's CDR3 is CASRSGRGNTIYF. Written as DNA, the CDR3 is TGTGCCAGCAGGTCAGGTCGGGGAAACACCATATATTTT.

The V gene is TRBV28, the J gene TRBJ1-4; 7 bases are a match to TRBD1. The germline V gene has CDR1 MDHEN and CDR2 SYDVKM. The CDR3 totals 15 residues. After removal of 3 bases from V and 5 bases from J, the junction contained 6 bases not matched to a gene. Written as DNA, the CDR3 is TGTGCCAGCAGTTTTTGGACAGGACAGAATGAAAAACTGTTTTTT. The encoded protein is CASSFWTGQNEKLFF.

The chain couples TRBV7-2 to TRBJ2-4, with 11 bases matching TRBD1. The CDR3 consists of 16 residues. The trim removed 4 bases at V and 9 bases at J, leaving 11 bases unmatched. Germline CDR1 reads SGHTA; CDR2 reads FQGNSA. The CDR3 loop is CASSWDRGDARGIQYF. DNA of the CDR3: TGTGCCAGCAGCTGGGACAGGGGGGATGCCAGGGGCATTCAGTACTTC.

The V gene is TRBV27, the J gene TRBJ2-5; D may be TRBD1 (6 bases). The germline V gene has CDR1 MNHEY and CDR2 SMNVEV (reference sequence). This CDR3 is built from 14 residues. V lost 10 bases and J 4 bases, leaving 19 bases between the germline ends. The CDR3 nucleotides are TGTGCCACCCGAGGGGACAACCGGAGAGAGACCCAGTACTTC. This encodes CATRGDNRRETQYF.